The rows below give T cell receptor beta chains drawn from one sample of a study of cytomegalovirus exposure and HLA in healthy donors. TCRdb's copy holds only in-frame clones and misses some; the assay was immunoSEQ multiplex PCR. Of about 150,000 clones detected, 80% appear once; the ten largest clones hold about 2.2%. Sequenced sample: PBMCs. The receptors were gathered from a young man in good health and CMV-seronegative. Each CDR3 is given with its conserved first and last residue. A D gene is named only where the DNA matches it firmly. Clone size is stated in some rows and not others, as once, few, many or a class when expanded.

v_gene,j_gene,d_gene,abundance,CDR3aa,CDR3nt
TRBV5-6,TRBJ2-3,TRBD1,once,CASSLETGGWADTQYF,TGTGCCAGCAGCTTGGAGACAGGGGGCTGGGCAGATACGCAGTATTTT
TRBV29-1,TRBJ1-4,.,.,CSVPGLGEKLFF,TGCAGCGTCCCCGGATTGGGCGAAAAACTGTTTTTT
TRBV4-3,TRBJ2-5,TRBD2,.,CASSPSLAGETQYF,TGCGCCAGCAGCCCTTCTCTAGCGGGGGAGACCCAGTACTTC
TRBV18,TRBJ1-2,.,.,CASSPPGDYGYTF,TGTGCCAGCTCACCACCCGGGGACTATGGCTACACCTTC
TRBV7-2,TRBJ2-1,.,.,CASSLGGLKQFF,TGTGCCAGCAGCTTAGGGGGACTCAAGCAGTTCTTC
TRBV7-6,TRBJ2-1,.,few,CASSSRTRDNEQFF,TGTGCCAGCAGCTCTCGGACCAGGGACAATGAGCAGTTCTTC
TRBV11-3,TRBJ2-1,TRBD2,.,CASSSLAGGSRDEQFF,TGTGCCAGCAGCTCACTAGCGGGAGGGAGTAGAGATGAGCAGTTCTTC
TRBV5-4,TRBJ2-7,TRBD1,once,CASSPQWGQGQKKGYEQYF,TGTGCCAGCAGCCCCCAGTGGGGACAGGGTCAAAAAAAGGGCTACGAGCAGTACTTC
TRBV2,TRBJ2-7,.,.,CARGGETYSYEQYF,TGTGCCAGGGGCGGGGAGACTTACTCCTACGAGCAGTACTTC
TRBV29-1,TRBJ1-4,.,few,CSVLAGTNEKLFF,TGCAGCGTTCTAGCCGGGACTAATGAAAAACTGTTTTTT
TRBV28,TRBJ1-2,.,.,CASSATGFRGYTF,TGTGCCAGCAGTGCCACAGGGTTTCGTGGCTACACCTTC
TRBV25-1,TRBJ1-1,TRBD1,.,CASSELRQGVAFF,TGTGCCAGCAGTGAATTGAGACAGGGAGTAGCTTTCTTT
TRBV11-3,TRBJ2-1,TRBD1,.,CASSAGTGDNEQFF,TGTGCCAGCAGCGCCGGGACAGGGGACAATGAGCAGTTCTTC
TRBV6-1,TRBJ2-7,TRBD1,.,CASSDRGPHEQYF,TGTGCCAGCAGTGACAGGGGGCCCCACGAGCAGTACTTC
TRBV30,TRBJ2-7,TRBD1,.,CAWTYRGMYEQYF,TGTGCCTGGACCTACAGGGGAATGTACGAGCAGTACTTC
TRBV7-2,TRBJ1-2,.,once,CASSLELSNYGYTF,TGTGCCAGCAGCTTAGAACTTTCTAACTATGGCTACACCTTC
TRBV7-9,TRBJ1-1,.,.,CASSLGQLNTEAFF,TGTGCCAGCAGCCTCGGACAGTTGAACACTGAAGCTTTCTTT
TRBV28,TRBJ2-1,TRBD2,.,CASSTGLAEKQFF,TGTGCCAGCAGCACGGGACTAGCGGAAAAGCAGTTCTTC